Presented here are 26 T cell receptor beta chains from one specimen sequenced in a study of beta chain features in type 1 diabetes. The sequenced template was cDNA made from the entire isolated RNA. The protocol was immunoSEQ multiplex PCR, while the TCRdb copy is restricted to in-frame clones and leaves out a portion. The sample has hundreds of thousands of clones; 15% to 18% are singletons. Sequencing used naive CD4+ T cells from blood. Receptor source: a man aged 18 to 29 in good health.

This clone was observed a handful of times. The CDR3: CSVERGGGSTDTQYF. The CDR3 bases are TGCAGCGTTGAACGGGGGGGAGGGAGCACAGATACGCAGTATTTT. This sequence joins TRBV29-1 and TRBJ2-3, with 8 nucleotides matching TRBD2. V trimming: 2 bases; J trimming: 0 bases; junction bases outside the gene matches: 4. There are 15 residues in the CDR3. Germline V lookup: CDR1 SQVTM, CDR2 ANQGSEA.

The chain joins TRBV5-1 to TRBJ2-7; D may correspond to TRBD1 or TRBD2 (5 bases each). Germline V gives CDR1 SGHRS, CDR2 YFSETQ. The CDR3 loop spans 14 amino acids. The V and J ends lost 1 base and 5 bases respectively, with 13 bases between them. CDR3 loop: CASSLTGRGDEQYF. The CDR3 nucleotides are TGCGCCAGCAGCTTGACCGGCCGAGGGGACGAGCAGTACTTC.

The gene calls are TRBV9 and TRBJ2-7; TRBD1 agrees at 9 bases. Looked up from germline, CDR1 is SGDLS and CDR2 is YYNGEE. The CDR3 has 13 residues. Unmatched junction bases numbered 3, after V lost 5 bases and J lost 3 bases. The CDR3 region has the DNA TGTGCCAGCAGAATGGGACAGGGCTACGAGCAGTACTTC. Translating gives CASRMGQGYEQYF.

This clone was detected only a few times. The gene calls are TRBV19 and TRBJ1-5; D remains unclear. Looked up from germline, CDR1 is LNHDA and CDR2 is SQIVND (reference sequence). V lost 6 bases and J 2 bases, leaving 14 bases between the germline ends. The length of the CDR3 is 15 residues. CDR3 in DNA: TGTGCCAGTAGAACCGGACCGGAGGGCAATCAGCCCCAGCATTTT. Protein sequence: CASRTGPEGNQPQHF.

This chain connects TRBV7-9 to TRBJ2-5, with D hard to call. This CDR3 is 14 amino acids long. The V end lost 5 bases, the J end lost 4 bases, and 14 bases lay between the germline ends. Germline V lookup: CDR1 SEHNR, CDR2 FQNEAQ (reference sequence). Here the CDR3 reads CASSTSGALETQYF. For the CDR3, the DNA is TGTGCCAGCAGCACTTCAGGAGCTTTAGAGACCCAGTACTTC. Variable domain in full (rest from reference TRBV7-9 and TRBJ2-5): DTGVSQNPRHKITKRGQNVTFRCDPISEHNRLYWYRQTLGQGPEFLTYFQNEAQLEKSRLLSDRFSAERPKGSFSTLEIQRTEQGDSAMYLCASSTSGALETQYFGPGTRLLVL.

This clone was detected only a few times. The chain links TRBV4-3 to TRBJ1-6, with D maybe TRBD1 (5 bases). This CDR3 is built from 15 residues. Trimming took 2 bases from V and 10 from J, leaving 15 bases between them. Germline CDR1 reads LGHNA; CDR2 reads YSLEER. Here the CDR3 reads CASSQMGGGGSPLHF. For the CDR3, the DNA is TGCGCCAGCAGCCAAATGGGGGGTGGCGGATCACCCCTCCACTTT.

The chain is built from TRBV28 and TRBJ1-5, with D perhaps TRBD1 (5 bases). This CDR3 contains 15 residues. V dropped 2 bases and J dropped 0 bases, with 8 bases sitting between them. Germline CDR1 reads MDHEN; CDR2 reads SYDVKM. Written as DNA, the CDR3 is TGTGCCAGCAGTTTAGGGGGTTATAGCAATCAGCCCCAGCATTTT. This encodes CASSLGGYSNQPQHF. The full variable domain, with the rest looked up from reference TRBV28 and TRBJ1-5, is DVKVTQSSRYLVKRTGEKVFLECVQDMDHENMFWYRQDPGLGLRLIYFSYDVKMKEKGDIPEGYSVSREKKERFSLILESASTNQTSMYLCASSLGGYSNQPQHFGDGTRLSIL.

The V gene is TRBV9, the J gene TRBJ2-7, with unresolved D. The CDR3 contains 13 residues. The V end was cut by 1 base, the J end by 11 bases, with 16 bases between. Germline CDR1 reads SGDLS; CDR2 reads YYNGEE. The CDR3 sequence: CASSVQVGQEKYF. The CDR3 nucleotides are TGTGCCAGCAGCGTACAAGTTGGGCAGGAAAAGTACTTC.

The chain uses TRBV7-9 and TRBJ2-7; D unclear. The germline V gene has CDR1 SEHNR and CDR2 FQNEAQ (reference sequence). CDR3 length: 15 residues. V dropped 1 base and J dropped 0 bases, with 10 bases sitting between them. In nucleotides, the CDR3 is TGTGCCAGCAGCTTAGGGCGATGGAGCTCCTACGAGCAGTACTTC. Translation gives CASSLGRWSSYEQYF.

This clone came up a few times. The chain uses TRBV7-9 and TRBJ1-3, with D unresolved. V lost 6 bases, J lost 4 bases, and 10 bases lay in between. The CDR3 extends over 13 amino acids. The germline V gene has CDR1 SEHNR and CDR2 FQNEAQ (reference sequence). The CDR3 DNA reads TGTGCCAGCAGACAGTTAAACGGAAACACCATATATTTT. Residues: CASRQLNGNTIYF. The full variable domain, rest sourced from reference TRBV7-9 and TRBJ1-3, is DTGVSQNPRHKITKRGQNVTFRCDPISEHNRLYWYRQTLGQGPEFLTYFQNEAQLEKSRLLSDRFSAERPKGSFSTLEIQRTEQGDSAMYLCASRQLNGNTIYFGEGSWLTVV.

The chain carries TRBV14 and TRBJ2-7, with D unresolved. V was clipped by 3 bases and J by 7 bases, with 7 bases between them. The CDR3 covers 11 residues. Germline CDR1 is SGHDN and CDR2 is FVKESK. The CDR3 is CASSHALEQYF. The CDR3 region has the DNA TGTGCCAGCAGCCACGCCCTAGAGCAGTACTTC.

This clone came up a few times. The rearrangement links TRBV7-2 to TRBJ2-1; unclear D gene. Germline V gene lookup returns CDR1 SGHTA and CDR2 FQGNSA. V was shortened by 6 bases and J by 10 bases, with 13 bases between the two germline ends. This CDR3 spans 12 amino acids. In nucleotides, the CDR3 is TGTGCCAGCAGTCCGCCTTTTTGGGAGCAGTTCTTC. Translation: CASSPPFWEQFF.

This chain links TRBV4-2 with TRBJ2-5; 10 bases are shared with TRBD2. This CDR3 has 15 residues. V was clipped by 1 base and J by 6 bases; unmatched bases: 5. Germline V gives CDR1 LGHNA, CDR2 YNFKEQ. The CDR3 is CASSQVAGGGKTQYF. CDR3 bases: TGTGCCAGCAGCCAAGTAGCGGGAGGCGGGAAGACCCAGTACTTC.

This clone was recorded a few times. CDR3 sequence reads: CASSLGTGYGYTF. The CDR3 DNA sequence: TGTGCCAGCAGCCTGGGGACAGGCTATGGCTACACCTTC. V usage is TRBV7-2 and J usage is TRBJ1-2; the match to TRBD1 covers 8 bases. The CDR3 totals 13 residues. The V segment lost 5 bases and the J segment 4 bases; nucleotides outside the gene matches: 3. Germline V gene data show CDR1 as SGHTA and CDR2 as FQGNSA.

This clone was observed a handful of times. This chain connects TRBV18 to TRBJ2-1; 7 bases line up with TRBD2. V trimming: 3 bases; J trimming: 4 bases; junction bases outside the gene matches: 12. This CDR3 spans 17 amino acids. Germline loops: CDR1 KGHSH, CDR2 LQKENI. The CDR3 loop reads CASSPFLLAASYNEQFF. The CDR3 DNA sequence: TGTGCCAGCTCACCCTTCTTGCTAGCGGCCAGTTACAATGAGCAGTTCTTC. The whole variable domain, remainder taken from reference TRBV18 and TRBJ2-1, is NAGVMQNPRHLVRRRGQEARLRCSPMKGHSHVYWYRQLPEEGLKFMVYLQKENIIDESGMPKERFSAEFPKEGPSILRIQQVVRGDSAAYFCASSPFLLAASYNEQFFGPGTRLTVL.

The V call is TRBV6-5, the J call TRBJ2-3; 9 nucleotides agree with TRBD2. Germline V gene lookup returns CDR1 MNHEY and CDR2 SVGAGI. CDR3 length: 14 amino acids. Germline trimming cut 6 bases from V and 7 bases from J; bases unmatched to any gene: 8. CDR3 bases: TGTGCCAGCAGCCACCGGAGCGGGAGGAATACGCAGTATTTT. The encoded protein is CASSHRSGRNTQYF.

V and J are TRBV18 and TRBJ2-7; 7 bases line up with TRBD1. CDR1 is KGHSH, CDR2 LQKENI, per germline. With V trimmed by 3 bases and J by 3 bases, 11 bases remained unmatched. This CDR3 is 16 amino acids long. The CDR3 bases are TGTGCCAGCTCACCCCCCTCGGTTCCAGGGGGCTACGAGCAGTACTTC. It specifies CASSPPSVPGGYEQYF.

This clone was counted between two and nine times. The CDR3 coding sequence is TGCAGCGTGGGCCCGGACGGCCTGGGGGACGAGCAGTACTTC. Its protein is CSVGPDGLGDEQYF. This chain joins TRBV29-1 and TRBJ2-7, with D perhaps matching TRBD1 or TRBD2 (5 bases each). The germline gives CDR1 SQVTM, CDR2 ANQGSEA. The CDR3 sequence is 14 residues long. Trimming pared 6 bases from V and 5 bases from J, leaving 20 bases between.

This chain uses TRBV27 with TRBJ1-2; D might be TRBD1 (6 bases). The CDR3 extends over 17 amino acids. Trimming removed 1 base from V and 4 bases from J, with 19 bases in between. Looked up from germline, CDR1 is MNHEY and CDR2 is SMNVEV (reference sequence). The CDR3 sequence is CASSLYTGFRLFYGYTF. CDR3 in DNA: TGTGCCAGCAGTTTATATACAGGGTTCCGGCTATTCTATGGCTACACCTTC.

This clone was seen more than once but under ten times. V usage is TRBV27 and J usage is TRBJ2-3, with TRBD2 as a possible D gene (6 bases). The CDR3 is made up of 16 amino acids. The germline V and J ends were trimmed by 5 bases and 1 base, with 16 bases remaining between them. In germline, CDR1 is MNHEY, CDR2 SMNVEV (reference sequence). CDR3 DNA: TGTGCCAGCAGTACCCACGGGGGAAGGGGCACAGATACGCAGTATTTT. It yields the protein CASSTHGGRGTDTQYF.

The rearrangement links TRBV7-9 to TRBJ2-3, with D tentatively TRBD1 (5 bases). Germline assignment: CDR1 SEHNR and CDR2 FQNEAQ (reference sequence). CDR3 size: 16 residues. Trimming took 2 bases from V and 4 from J, leaving 16 bases between them. The CDR3 nucleotides are TGTGCCAGCAGCTTATATGTTAGGGCCAGGGCAGATACGCAGTATTTT. Its protein is CASSLYVRARADTQYF.

This clone was picked up a small number of times. V gene TRBV10-3 combines with J gene TRBJ2-5; D call uncertain. The J call is doubtful: the DNA matches TRBJ2-7 better. This CDR3 spans 11 amino acids. Germline V lookup: CDR1 ENHRY, CDR2 SYGVKD. The CDR3 loop reads CAISGRDEQYF. In DNA form, the CDR3 reads TGTGCCATCAGTGGACGGGACGAGCAGTACTTC.

This chain uses TRBV7-2 with TRBJ2-5; 15 positions match TRBD2. This CDR3 is built from 18 residues. The V segment lost 5 bases and the J segment 5 bases; nucleotides outside the gene matches: 12. Germline assignment: CDR1 SGHTA and CDR2 FQGNSA. The CDR3 sequence is CASSLRGLAGGLPETQYF. The CDR3 DNA reads as TGTGCCAGCAGCCTTCGTGGACTAGCGGGGGGGCTCCCTGAGACCCAGTACTTC.

The sample holds a few counts of this clone. The V call is TRBV10-3, the J call TRBJ2-3, with 15 bases lining up with TRBD2. Germline V lookup: CDR1 ENHRY, CDR2 SYGVKD. With V trimmed by 2 bases and J by 8 bases, 20 bases remained unmatched. This CDR3 region has 21 residues. The CDR3 region has the DNA TGTGCCATCAGTGAGACCTGGACTAGCGGGGGGGACGTTCAGCCAAGCGTTACGCAGTATTTT. Encoded protein: CAISETWTSGGDVQPSVTQYF.

This clone has just a few counts. The CDR3 is CAISESRAAYNEQFF. The CDR3 DNA follows: TGTGCCATCAGTGAGTCCCGGGCAGCCTACAATGAGCAGTTCTTC. The chain employs TRBV10-3 and TRBJ2-1; no clear D gene. V shed 0 bases and J shed 2 bases, with 8 bases lying between them. The CDR3 spans 15 residues. Germline CDR1 is ENHRY and CDR2 is SYGVKD.

This clone was detected only a few times. The CDR3 sequence: CATSPRTSGRYNEQFF. The DNA for the CDR3 is TGTGCCACCAGCCCCAGGACTAGCGGGAGGTACAATGAGCAGTTCTTC. The chain recombines TRBV15 with TRBJ2-1, with 14 positions matching TRBD2. This CDR3 contains 16 residues. V gave up 5 bases and J gave up 4 bases; unmatched junction bases: 4. Looked up from germline, CDR1 is LNHNV and CDR2 is YYDKDF (reference sequence).